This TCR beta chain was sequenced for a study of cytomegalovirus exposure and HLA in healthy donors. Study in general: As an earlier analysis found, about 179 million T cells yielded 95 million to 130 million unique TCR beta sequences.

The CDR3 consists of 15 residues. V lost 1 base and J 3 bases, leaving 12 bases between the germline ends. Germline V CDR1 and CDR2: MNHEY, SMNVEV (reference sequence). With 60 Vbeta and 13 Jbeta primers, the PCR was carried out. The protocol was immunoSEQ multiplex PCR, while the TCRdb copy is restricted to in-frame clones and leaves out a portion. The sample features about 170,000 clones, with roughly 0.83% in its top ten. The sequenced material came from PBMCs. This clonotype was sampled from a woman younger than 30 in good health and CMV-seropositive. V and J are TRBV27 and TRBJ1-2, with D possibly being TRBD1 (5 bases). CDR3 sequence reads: CASSLFAGTHYGYTF. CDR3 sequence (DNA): TGTGCCAGCAGTTTATTTGCGGGGACCCACTATGGCTACACCTTC.